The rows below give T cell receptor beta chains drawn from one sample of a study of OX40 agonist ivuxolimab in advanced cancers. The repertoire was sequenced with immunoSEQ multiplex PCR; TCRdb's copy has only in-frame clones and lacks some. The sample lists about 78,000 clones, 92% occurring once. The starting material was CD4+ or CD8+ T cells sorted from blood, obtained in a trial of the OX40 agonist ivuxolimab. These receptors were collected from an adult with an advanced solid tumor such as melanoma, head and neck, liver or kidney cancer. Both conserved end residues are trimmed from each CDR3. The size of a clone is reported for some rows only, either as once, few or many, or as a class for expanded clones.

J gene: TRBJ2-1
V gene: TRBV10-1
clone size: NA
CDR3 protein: ASSPVGQVDNEQF

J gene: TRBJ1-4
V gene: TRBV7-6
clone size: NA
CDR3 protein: ASSQGGQLNEKLF

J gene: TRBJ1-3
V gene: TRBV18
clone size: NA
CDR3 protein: ASSPLGNTIY

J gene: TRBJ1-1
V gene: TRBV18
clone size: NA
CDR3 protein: ASSAALEAF

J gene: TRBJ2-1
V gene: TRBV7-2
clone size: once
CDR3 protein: ASSRQSQPNYNEQF

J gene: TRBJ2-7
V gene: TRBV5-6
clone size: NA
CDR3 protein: ASSLGQLGDYEQY

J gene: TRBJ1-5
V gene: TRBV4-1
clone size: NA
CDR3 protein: ASSQVGRGNQPQH

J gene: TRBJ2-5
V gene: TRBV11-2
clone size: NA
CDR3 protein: ATSRGGPGTQY

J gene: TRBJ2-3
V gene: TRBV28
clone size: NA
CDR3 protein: ASSLVRGSTDTQY

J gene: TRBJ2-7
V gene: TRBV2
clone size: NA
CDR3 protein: ASRAGEIYEQY

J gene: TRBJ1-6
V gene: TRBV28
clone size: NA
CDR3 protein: ASSSRTGGYNSPLH

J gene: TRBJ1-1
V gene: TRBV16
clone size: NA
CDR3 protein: ASSHKGNTEAF

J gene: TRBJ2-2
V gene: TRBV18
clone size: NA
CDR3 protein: ASSSRTGRGGELF

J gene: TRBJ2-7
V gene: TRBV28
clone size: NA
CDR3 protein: ASSPETYEQY

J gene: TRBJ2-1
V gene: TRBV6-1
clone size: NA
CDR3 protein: ASRRRQGVEDEQF

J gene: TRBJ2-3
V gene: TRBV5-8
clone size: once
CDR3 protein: ASSLVPADTQY

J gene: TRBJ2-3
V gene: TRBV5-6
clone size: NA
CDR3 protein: ASSIVTSKATDTQY

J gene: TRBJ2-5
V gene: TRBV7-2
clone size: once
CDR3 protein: ASSGELAGETQY

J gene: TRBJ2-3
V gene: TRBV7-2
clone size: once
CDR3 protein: ASSLAQTDTQY

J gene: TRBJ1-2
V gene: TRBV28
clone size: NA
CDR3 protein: ASTFGTGVNGYT

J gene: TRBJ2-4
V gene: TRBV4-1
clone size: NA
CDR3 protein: ASSQDPSPPQY

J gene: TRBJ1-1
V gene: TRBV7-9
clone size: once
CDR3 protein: ARTSRVNTEAF